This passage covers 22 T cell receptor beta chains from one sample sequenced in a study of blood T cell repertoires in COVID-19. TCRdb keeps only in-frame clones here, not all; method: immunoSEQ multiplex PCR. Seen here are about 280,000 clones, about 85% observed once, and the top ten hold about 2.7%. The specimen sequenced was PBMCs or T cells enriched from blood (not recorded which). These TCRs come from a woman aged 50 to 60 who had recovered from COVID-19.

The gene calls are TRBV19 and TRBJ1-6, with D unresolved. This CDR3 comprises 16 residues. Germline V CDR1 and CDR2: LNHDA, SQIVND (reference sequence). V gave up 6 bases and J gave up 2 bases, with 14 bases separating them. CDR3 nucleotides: TGTGCCAGTAGGACCGCCATGGAGGCCTATAATTCACCCCTCCACTTT. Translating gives CASRTAMEAYNSPLHF.

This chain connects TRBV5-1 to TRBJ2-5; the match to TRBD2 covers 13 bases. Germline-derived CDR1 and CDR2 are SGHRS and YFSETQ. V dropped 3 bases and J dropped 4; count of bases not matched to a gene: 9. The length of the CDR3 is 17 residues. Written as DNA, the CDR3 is TGCGCCAGCAGCTCCGGACTAGCGGGGGCTATTAGAGAGACCCAGTACTTC. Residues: CASSSGLAGAIRETQYF.

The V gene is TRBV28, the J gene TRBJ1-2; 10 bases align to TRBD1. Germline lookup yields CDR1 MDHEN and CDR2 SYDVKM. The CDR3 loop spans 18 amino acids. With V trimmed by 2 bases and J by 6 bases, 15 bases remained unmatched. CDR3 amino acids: CASSLGGTGVGAIHGYTF. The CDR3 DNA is TGTGCCAGCAGTTTAGGGGGGACAGGGGTTGGTGCTATCCATGGCTACACCTTC.

The CDR3 bases are TGTGCCAGTAGTGGAACCGGGACAGGGAATGAAAAACTGTTTTTT. Amino acid sequence: CASSGTGTGNEKLFF. V gene TRBV19 combines with J gene TRBJ1-4; 9 nucleotides match TRBD1. V lost 5 bases to trimming and J lost 5 bases; unmatched junction nucleotides: 6. Germline V lookup: CDR1 LNHDA, CDR2 SQIVND (reference sequence). The CDR3 covers 15 residues.

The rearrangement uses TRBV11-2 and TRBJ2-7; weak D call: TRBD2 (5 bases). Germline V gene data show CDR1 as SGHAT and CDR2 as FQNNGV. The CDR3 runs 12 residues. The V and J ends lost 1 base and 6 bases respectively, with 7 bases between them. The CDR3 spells CASSLGRFEQYF. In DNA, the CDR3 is TGTGCCAGCAGCTTAGGGAGGTTCGAGCAGTACTTC.

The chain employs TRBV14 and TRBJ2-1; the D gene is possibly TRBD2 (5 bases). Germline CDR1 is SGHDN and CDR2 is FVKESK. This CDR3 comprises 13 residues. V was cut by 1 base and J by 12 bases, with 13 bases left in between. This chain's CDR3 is CASSQVIRGRQFF. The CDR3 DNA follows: TGTGCCAGCAGCCAAGTCATACGAGGGCGGCAGTTCTTC.

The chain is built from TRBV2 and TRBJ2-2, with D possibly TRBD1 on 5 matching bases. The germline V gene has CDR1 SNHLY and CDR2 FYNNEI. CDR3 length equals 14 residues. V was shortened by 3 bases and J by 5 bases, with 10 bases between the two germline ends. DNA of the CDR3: TGTGCCAGCAGTGATAGACAGAGGACCGGGGAGCTGTTTTTT. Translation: CASSDRQRTGELFF.

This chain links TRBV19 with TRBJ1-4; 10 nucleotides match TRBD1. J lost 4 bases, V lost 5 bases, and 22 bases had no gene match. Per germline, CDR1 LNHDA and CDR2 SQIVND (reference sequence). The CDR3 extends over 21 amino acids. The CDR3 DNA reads TGTGCCAGTAGTCCCGTGGTCGGGACAGGGGAAATTTTCGAACATAATGAAAAACTGTTTTTT. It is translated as CASSPVVGTGEIFEHNEKLFF.

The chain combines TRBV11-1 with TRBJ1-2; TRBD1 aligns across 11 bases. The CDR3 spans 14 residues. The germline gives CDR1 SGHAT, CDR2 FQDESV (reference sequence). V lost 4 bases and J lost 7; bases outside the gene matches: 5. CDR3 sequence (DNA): TGTGCCAGCAGCTACGGACAGGGGGCGTTTGGCTACACCTTC. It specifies CASSYGQGAFGYTF.

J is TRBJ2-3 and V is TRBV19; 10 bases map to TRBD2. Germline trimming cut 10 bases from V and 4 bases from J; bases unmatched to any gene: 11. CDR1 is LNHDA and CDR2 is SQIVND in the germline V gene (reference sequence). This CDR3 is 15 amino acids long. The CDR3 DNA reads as TGTGCCACACGAGGCGCTAGCGGGAGATCAGATACGCAGTATTTT. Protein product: CATRGASGRSDTQYF.

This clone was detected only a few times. The CDR3 loop is CASSPGTGAGNTIYF. The CDR3 nucleotides read TGTGCCAGCAGCCCCGGGACAGGGGCTGGAAACACCATATATTTT. The V and J genes are TRBV7-9 and TRBJ1-3, with TRBD1 matching 10 bases. Germline assignment: CDR1 SEHNR and CDR2 FQNEAQ (reference sequence). After removal of 5 bases from V and 2 bases from J, the junction contained 3 bases not matched to a gene. The CDR3 is made up of 15 amino acids.

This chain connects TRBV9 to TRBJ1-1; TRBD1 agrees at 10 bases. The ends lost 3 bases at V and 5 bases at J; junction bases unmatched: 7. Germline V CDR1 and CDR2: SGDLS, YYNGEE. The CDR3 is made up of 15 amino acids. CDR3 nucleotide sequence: TGTGCCAGCAGCGGAGGGACAGGGGTGAGGACTGAAGCTTTCTTT. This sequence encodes CASSGGTGVRTEAFF.

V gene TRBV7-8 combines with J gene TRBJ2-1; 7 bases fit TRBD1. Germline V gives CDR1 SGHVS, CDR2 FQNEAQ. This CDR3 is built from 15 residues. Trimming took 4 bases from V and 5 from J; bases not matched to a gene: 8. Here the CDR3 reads CASSWTGSLNNEQFF. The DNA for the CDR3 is TGTGCCAGCAGCTGGACAGGAAGCTTAAACAATGAGCAGTTCTTC.

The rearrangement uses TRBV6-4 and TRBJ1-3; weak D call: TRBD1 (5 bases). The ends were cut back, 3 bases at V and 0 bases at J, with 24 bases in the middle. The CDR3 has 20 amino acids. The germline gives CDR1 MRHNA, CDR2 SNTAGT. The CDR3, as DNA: TGTGCCAGCAGTGAAAGGCGGAAGGCGGACATCTGCTTCTCTGGAAACACCATATATTTT. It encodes CASSERRKADICFSGNTIYF.

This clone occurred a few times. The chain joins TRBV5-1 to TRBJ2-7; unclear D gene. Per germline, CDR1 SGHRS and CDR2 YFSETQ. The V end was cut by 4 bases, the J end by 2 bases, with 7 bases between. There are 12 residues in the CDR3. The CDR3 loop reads CASSQNAYEQYF. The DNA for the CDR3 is TGCGCCAGCAGCCAAAATGCCTACGAGCAGTACTTC.

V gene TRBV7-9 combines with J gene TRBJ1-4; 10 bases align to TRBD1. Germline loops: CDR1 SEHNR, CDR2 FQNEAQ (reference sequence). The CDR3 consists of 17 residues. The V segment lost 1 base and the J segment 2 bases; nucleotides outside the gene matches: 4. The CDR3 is CASSLGGTGATNEKLFF. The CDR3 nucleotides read TGTGCCAGCAGCTTAGGTGGGACAGGGGCCACTAATGAAAAACTGTTTTTT.

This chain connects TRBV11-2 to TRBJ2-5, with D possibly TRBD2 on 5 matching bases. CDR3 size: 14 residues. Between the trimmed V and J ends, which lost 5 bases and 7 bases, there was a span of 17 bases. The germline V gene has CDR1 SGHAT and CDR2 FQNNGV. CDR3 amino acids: CASSPVRGGRTQYF. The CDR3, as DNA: TGTGCCAGCAGCCCCGTCCGCGGAGGAAGGACCCAGTACTTC.

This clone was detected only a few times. The chain's CDR3 is CASSEDRGREKLFF. CDR3 sequence (DNA): TGTGCCAGCAGTGAGGACAGGGGGCGGGAAAAACTGTTTTTT. V gene TRBV2 combines with J gene TRBJ1-4, with 11 positions matching TRBD1. Germline CDR1 is SNHLY and CDR2 is FYNNEI. With 3 bases clipped from V and 8 bases from J, the junction kept 2 bases outside the gene matches. This CDR3 contains 14 residues.

CDR3 bases: TGTGCCAGCAGCCTCGGACAGTACAATGAGCAGTTCTTC. Translation gives CASSLGQYNEQFF. The chain employs TRBV11-3 and TRBJ2-1, with a weak D call TRBD1 (6 bases). CDR1 and CDR2 (germline): SGHNT, YENEEA. Trimming pared 5 bases from V and 4 bases from J, leaving 9 bases between. CDR3 size: 13 residues.

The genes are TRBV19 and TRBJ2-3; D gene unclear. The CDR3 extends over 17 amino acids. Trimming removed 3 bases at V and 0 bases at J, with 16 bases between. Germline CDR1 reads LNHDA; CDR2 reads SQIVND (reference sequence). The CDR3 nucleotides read TGTGCCAGTAGTATGATCGATGGTGGCAGTAGCACAGATACGCAGTATTTT. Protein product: CASSMIDGGSSTDTQYF.

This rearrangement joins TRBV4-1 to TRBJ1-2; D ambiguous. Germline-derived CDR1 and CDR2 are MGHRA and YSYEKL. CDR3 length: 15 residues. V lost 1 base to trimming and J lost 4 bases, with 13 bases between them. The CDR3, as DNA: TGCGCCAGCAGCCAAGGAGAGGATTATAGCTATGGCTACACCTTC. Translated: CASSQGEDYSYGYTF.

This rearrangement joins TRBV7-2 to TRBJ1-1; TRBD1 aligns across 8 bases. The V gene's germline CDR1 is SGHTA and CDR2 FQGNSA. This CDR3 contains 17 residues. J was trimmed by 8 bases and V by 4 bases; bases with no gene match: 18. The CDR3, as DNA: TGTGCCAGCAGCTCGCAGCGGTGGGGCGGAAGGGACAGGGAAGCTTTCTTT. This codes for CASSSQRWGGRDREAFF.